This record covers a single T cell receptor beta chain. This entry comes from a study of blood T cell repertoires in COVID-19. In the study overall: Samples representing acute and convalescent COVID-19 were sourced from the United States, Italy and Spain.

Germline CDR1 reads MNHNY; CDR2 reads SVGAGI (reference sequence). CDR3 length: 15 residues. The ends lost 6 bases at V and 2 bases at J; junction bases unmatched: 5. In the study's own analysis: Nucleated cell counts were estimated from reference gene primer amplification. Clones were sequenced by immunoSEQ multiplex PCR, and TCRdb holds only the in-frame ones, with some missing. D and trimming were read from the DNA, whereas the V and J calls and clone size are those reported in that table. The sample yields under 200,000 clones, nearly 90% seen once. The chain is built from TRBV6-6 and TRBJ1-4, with 8 bases identical to TRBD1. Input material: peripheral blood. The receptor was isolated from a man in his sixties with active or convalescent COVID-19. CDR3 sequence reads: CASSNPGGTNEKLFF. The CDR3 DNA sequence: TGTGCCAGCAGCAACCCAGGGGGCACTAATGAAAAACTGTTTTTT.